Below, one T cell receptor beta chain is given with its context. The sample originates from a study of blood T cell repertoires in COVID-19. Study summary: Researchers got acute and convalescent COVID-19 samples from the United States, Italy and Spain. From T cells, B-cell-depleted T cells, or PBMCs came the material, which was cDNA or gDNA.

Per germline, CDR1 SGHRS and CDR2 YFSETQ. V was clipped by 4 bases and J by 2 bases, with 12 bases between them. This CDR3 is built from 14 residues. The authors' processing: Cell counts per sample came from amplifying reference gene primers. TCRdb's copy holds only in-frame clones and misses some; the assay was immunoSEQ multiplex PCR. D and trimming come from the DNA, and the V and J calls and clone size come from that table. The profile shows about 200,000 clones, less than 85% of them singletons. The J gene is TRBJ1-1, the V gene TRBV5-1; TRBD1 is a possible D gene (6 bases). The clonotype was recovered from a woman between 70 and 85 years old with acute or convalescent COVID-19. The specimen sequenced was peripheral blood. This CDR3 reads CASSRGQLNTEAFF. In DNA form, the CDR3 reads TGCGCCAGCAGCCGGGGACAACTAAACACTGAAGCTTTCTTT.